A selection of T cell receptor beta chains follows, all from one sample in a study of cytomegalovirus exposure and HLA in healthy donors. The assay was immunoSEQ multiplex PCR, and TCRdb's table has in-frame clones only and misses some. The sample carries about 150,000 clones, around 78% recorded once. The sample comprised PBMCs. These TCRs come from a woman aged 40 to 50 in good health and CMV-seropositive. Both conserved end residues are part of each CDR3. D genes are given only for firm matches. The size entry is marked missing in some rows and otherwise reads once, few, many or a size class.

TRBV30	TRBD2	TRBJ2-7	.	CAWSLAGDYEQYF	TGTGCCTGGAGCCTAGCGGGGGACTACGAGCAGTACTTC
TRBV9	TRBD1	TRBJ2-3	.	CASSVRPPGTGLTDTQYF	TGTGCCAGCAGCGTAAGACCCCCCGGGACAGGGCTCACAGATACGCAGTATTTT
TRBV28	.	TRBJ2-5	.	CASSLWGGAIVETQYF	TGTGCCAGCAGTTTATGGGGGGGGGCTATAGTGGAGACCCAGTACTTC
TRBV30	TRBD1	TRBJ1-6	once	CAWSEGQGYNSPLHF	TGTGCCTGGAGTGAAGGACAGGGGTATAATTCACCCCTCCACTTT
TRBV5-5	TRBD2	TRBJ2-1	.	CASSISGGNEQFF	TGTGCCAGCAGCATTAGCGGGGGTAATGAGCAGTTCTTC
TRBV4-2	TRBD2	TRBJ2-1	.	CASSQGLARNEQFF	TGTGCCAGCAGCCAAGGACTAGCGCGTAATGAGCAGTTCTTC
TRBV5-6	TRBD2	TRBJ2-3	few	CASSWRGETDTQYF	TGTGCCAGCAGCTGGCGGGGGGAGACAGATACGCAGTATTTT
TRBV7-7	TRBD1	TRBJ2-1	.	CASSLVIILQGVGNEQFF	TGTGCTAGCAGCTTAGTAATAATCCTCCAGGGGGTAGGAAATGAGCAGTTCTTC
TRBV6-5	.	TRBJ2-7	.	CASNYGENDYEQYF	TGTGCCAGCAACTACGGGGAAAACGACTACGAGCAGTACTTC
TRBV5-1	.	TRBJ1-3	few	CASSPQLSGNTIYF	TGCGCCAGCAGCCCCCAGTTGTCTGGAAACACCATATATTTT
TRBV30	.	TRBJ1-3	.	CAWTFSSGNTIYF	TGTGCCTGGACTTTTTCTTCAGGGAACACCATATATTTT
TRBV9	.	TRBJ2-7	.	CASSVATQAEQYF	TGTGCCAGCAGCGTAGCCACCCAGGCCGAGCAGTACTTC
TRBV30	TRBD2	TRBJ2-1	once	CAWSVPSSGNNEQFF	TGTGCCTGGAGTGTACCGTCTAGCGGCAACAATGAGCAGTTCTTC
TRBV5-8	.	TRBJ1-5	.	CASSFAGGRPQHF	TGTGCCAGCAGCTTCGCAGGCGGGAGGCCCCAGCATTTT
TRBV30	TRBD2	TRBJ2-7	once	CAWTSGGTLGEQYF	TGTGCCTGGACTAGCGGGGGTACCCTGGGCGAGCAGTACTTC
TRBV5-6	.	TRBJ1-2	.	CASSETGPGYTF	TGTGCCAGCAGCGAGACAGGTCCCGGCTACACCTTC
TRBV11-2	TRBD2	TRBJ2-7	.	CASSQRLAGPYEQYF	TGTGCCAGCAGCCAGCGACTAGCGGGACCCTACGAGCAGTACTTC